The clone carrying this T cell receptor beta chain showed up many times. Its antigen is not identified. Genomic DNA constituted the template upon which TCR beta VDJ and CDR3 profiling was performed. Each CDR3 protein gets one entry after TCRdb re-called the reads with MiXCR. Found here are a few hundred thousand distinct CDR3 sequences, 55% to 70% of them singletons; the top ten hold 3% to 5%. Germline-derived CDR1 and CDR2 are SGHNT and YENEEA. Trimming pared 4 bases from V and 7 bases from J, leaving 8 bases between. The CDR3 contains 13 residues. The data originate from a study of CD8+CD57+ T cells in acquired aplastic anemia. Study information: Sorted CD4+ and CD8+ cells yielded DNA averaging approximately 3.5 ug. For CD4+ cells, healthy donors had an average of roughly 11 million reads.

Study-wide results and caveats: Shared by patients and controls, 25 to 30 CD8+ CDR3s were abundant in patients.

This receptor was taken from a human donor in good health, serving as a control. The gene calls are TRBV11-3 and TRBJ1-6, with TRBD1 as a possible D gene (5 bases). What was sequenced was sorted CD4+, CD8+, or CD8+CD57+ T cells (not recorded which) from PBMCs. The CDR3 protein is CASSSGFNSPLHF. CDR3 nucleotide sequence: TGTGCCAGCAGCTCAGGGTTCAATTCACCCCTCCACTTT.